This TCR beta chain was identified during a study of shared clonotypes between healthy human individuals. Findings and caveats of the study: Larger richness was generally estimated for naive than memory subsets. A handful of donors showed sharing of about 4.8% of naive CD4 clonotypes.

This CDR3 contains 16 residues. Per the germline V gene, CDR1 is SNHLY and CDR2 is FYNNEI. V lost 2 bases, J lost 4 bases, and 9 bases stayed unmatched. An assay was performed, and its level was deep. TCRdb keeps only in-frame clones here, not all; method: immunoSEQ multiplex PCR. Of 1.5 million to 1.9 million clones listed, 98% were seen once; the top ten hold around 0.47%. Concerning this clone itself: As yet, its antigen is unknown.

The V gene is TRBV2, the J gene TRBJ2-7, with 9 bases aligning to TRBD1. The source material was naive CD4+ T cells sorted from blood. Described subset: CD45RA+ positively selected. This clonotype originated in a man aged 25 to 40 in good health. The CDR3 DNA sequence: TGTGCCAGCAGTGAATCTGTGACAGGGGGTTTGTACGAGCAGTACTTC. Its protein is CASSESVTGGLYEQYF.